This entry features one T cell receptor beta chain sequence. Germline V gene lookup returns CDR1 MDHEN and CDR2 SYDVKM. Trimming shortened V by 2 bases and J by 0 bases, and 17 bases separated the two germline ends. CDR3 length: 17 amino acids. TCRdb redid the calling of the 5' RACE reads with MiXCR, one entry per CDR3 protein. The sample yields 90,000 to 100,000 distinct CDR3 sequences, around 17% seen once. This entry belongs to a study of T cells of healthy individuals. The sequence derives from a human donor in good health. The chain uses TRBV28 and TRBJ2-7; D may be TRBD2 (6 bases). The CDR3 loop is CASSLVAAVKDSYEQYF. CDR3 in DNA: TGTGCCAGCAGTTTAGTAGCGGCCGTAAAAGACTCCTACGAGCAGTACTTC.